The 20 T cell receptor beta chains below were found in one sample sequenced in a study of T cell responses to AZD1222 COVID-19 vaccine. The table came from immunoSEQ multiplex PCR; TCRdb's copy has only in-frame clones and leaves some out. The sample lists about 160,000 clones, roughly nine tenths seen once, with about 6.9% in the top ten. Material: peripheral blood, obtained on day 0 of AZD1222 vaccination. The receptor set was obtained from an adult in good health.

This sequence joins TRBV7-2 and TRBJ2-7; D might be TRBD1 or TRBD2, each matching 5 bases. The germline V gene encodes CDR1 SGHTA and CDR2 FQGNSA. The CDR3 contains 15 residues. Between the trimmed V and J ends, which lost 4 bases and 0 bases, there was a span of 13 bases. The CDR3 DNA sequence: TGTGCCAGCAGCTGGGGGACCTCGCCCTCCTACGAGCAGTACTTC. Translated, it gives CASSWGTSPSYEQYF.

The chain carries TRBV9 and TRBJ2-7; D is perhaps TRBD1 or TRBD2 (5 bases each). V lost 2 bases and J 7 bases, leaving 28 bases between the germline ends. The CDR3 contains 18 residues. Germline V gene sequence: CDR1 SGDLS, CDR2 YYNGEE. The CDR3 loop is CASSVYGRRDPPSEEQYV. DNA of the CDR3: TGTGCCAGCAGCGTTTATGGTCGCCGGGACCCTCCGAGCGAAGAGCAGTACGTC.

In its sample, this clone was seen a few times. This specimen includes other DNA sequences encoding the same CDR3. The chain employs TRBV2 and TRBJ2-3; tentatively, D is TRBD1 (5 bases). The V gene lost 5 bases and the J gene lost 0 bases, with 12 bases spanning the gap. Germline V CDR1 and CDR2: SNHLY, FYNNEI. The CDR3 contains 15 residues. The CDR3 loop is CASSKQGTSTDTQYF. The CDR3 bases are TGTGCCAGCAGTAAGCAGGGAACTAGCACAGATACGCAGTATTTT. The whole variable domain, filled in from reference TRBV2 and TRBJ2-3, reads EPEVTQTPSHQVTQMGQEVILRCVPISNHLYFYWYRQILGQKVEFLVSFYNNEISEKSEIFDDQFSVERPDGSNFTLKIRSTKLEDSAMYFCASSKQGTSTDTQYFGPGTRLTVL.

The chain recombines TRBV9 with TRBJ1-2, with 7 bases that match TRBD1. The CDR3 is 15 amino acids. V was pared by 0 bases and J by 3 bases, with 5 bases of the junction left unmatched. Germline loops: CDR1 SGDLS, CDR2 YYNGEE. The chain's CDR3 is CASSVEGQLHYGYTF. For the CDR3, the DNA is TGTGCCAGCAGCGTAGAGGGACAGCTTCACTATGGCTACACCTTC.

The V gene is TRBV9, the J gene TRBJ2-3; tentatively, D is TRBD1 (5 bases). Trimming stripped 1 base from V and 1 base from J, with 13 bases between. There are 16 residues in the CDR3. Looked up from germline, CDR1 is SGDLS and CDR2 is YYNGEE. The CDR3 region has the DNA TGTGCCAGCAGCGTACAAAAGGGCAGGGGCACAGATACGCAGTATTTT. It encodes CASSVQKGRGTDTQYF.

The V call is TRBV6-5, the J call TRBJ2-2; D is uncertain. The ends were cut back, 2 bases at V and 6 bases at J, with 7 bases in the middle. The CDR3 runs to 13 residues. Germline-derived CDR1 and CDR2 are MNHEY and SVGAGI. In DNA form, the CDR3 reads TGTGCCAGCAGTTACGGGCGGCCCGGGGAGCTGTTTTTT. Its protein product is CASSYGRPGELFF.

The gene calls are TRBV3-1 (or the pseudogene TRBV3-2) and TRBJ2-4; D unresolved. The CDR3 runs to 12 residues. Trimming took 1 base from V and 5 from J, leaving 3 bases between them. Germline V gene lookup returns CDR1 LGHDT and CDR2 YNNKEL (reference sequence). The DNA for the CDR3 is TGTGCCAGCAGCCAAGTGCAAAACATTCAGTACTTC. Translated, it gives CASSQVQNIQYF.

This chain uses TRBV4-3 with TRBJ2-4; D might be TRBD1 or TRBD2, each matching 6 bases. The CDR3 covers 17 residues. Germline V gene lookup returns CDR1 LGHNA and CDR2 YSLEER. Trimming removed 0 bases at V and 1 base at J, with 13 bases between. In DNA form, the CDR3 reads TGCGCCAGCAGCCAAGATTCGGGGGCAGGGGCCAAAAACATTCAGTACTTC. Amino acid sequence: CASSQDSGAGAKNIQYF.

Here the CDR3 reads CASSLTGDNSPLHF. The CDR3 DNA follows: TGTGCCAGCAGTCTGACAGGGGATAATTCACCCCTCCACTTT. The rearrangement links TRBV2 to TRBJ1-6; the match to TRBD1 covers 8 bases. The CDR3 extends over 14 amino acids. The junction had 2 bases not matched to a gene; V was cut back by 5 bases and J by 5 bases. Germline V gene lookup returns CDR1 SNHLY and CDR2 FYNNEI.

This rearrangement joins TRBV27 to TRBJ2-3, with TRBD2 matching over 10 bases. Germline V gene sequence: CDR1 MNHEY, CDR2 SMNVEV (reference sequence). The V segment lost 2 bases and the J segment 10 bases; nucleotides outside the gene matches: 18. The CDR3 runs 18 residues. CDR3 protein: CASSLVVAGGPTKFAQYF. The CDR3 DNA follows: TGTGCCAGCAGTTTAGTAGTAGCGGGGGGCCCGACAAAATTCGCGCAGTATTTT.

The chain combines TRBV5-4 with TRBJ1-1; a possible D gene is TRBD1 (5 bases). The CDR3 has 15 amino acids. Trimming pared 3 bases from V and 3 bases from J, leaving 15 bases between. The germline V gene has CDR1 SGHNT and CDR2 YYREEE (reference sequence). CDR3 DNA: TGTGCCAGCAGCTCGACAGTAAAAGGGTACACTGAAGCTTTCTTT. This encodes CASSSTVKGYTEAFF.

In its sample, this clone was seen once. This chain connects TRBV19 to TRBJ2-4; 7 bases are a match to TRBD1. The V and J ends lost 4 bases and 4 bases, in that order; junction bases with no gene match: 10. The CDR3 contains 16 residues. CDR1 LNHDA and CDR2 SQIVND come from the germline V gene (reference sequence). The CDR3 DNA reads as TGTGCCAGTAGTACTATTTCCGGGACAGAGAAAAACATTCAGTACTTC. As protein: CASSTISGTEKNIQYF.

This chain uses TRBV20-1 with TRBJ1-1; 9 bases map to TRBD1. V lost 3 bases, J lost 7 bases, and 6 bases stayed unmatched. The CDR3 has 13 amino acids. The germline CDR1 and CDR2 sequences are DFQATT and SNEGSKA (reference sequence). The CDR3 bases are TGCAGTGCTAGTGGGACAGGGAGGGTTGAAGCTTTCTTT. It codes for CSASGTGRVEAFF.

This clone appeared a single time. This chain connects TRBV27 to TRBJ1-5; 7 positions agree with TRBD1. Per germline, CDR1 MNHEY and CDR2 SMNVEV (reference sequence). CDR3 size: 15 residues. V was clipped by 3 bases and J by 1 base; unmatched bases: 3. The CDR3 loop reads CASSLEGASNQPQHF. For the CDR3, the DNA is TGTGCCAGCAGTTTGGAGGGGGCGAGCAATCAGCCCCAGCATTTT.

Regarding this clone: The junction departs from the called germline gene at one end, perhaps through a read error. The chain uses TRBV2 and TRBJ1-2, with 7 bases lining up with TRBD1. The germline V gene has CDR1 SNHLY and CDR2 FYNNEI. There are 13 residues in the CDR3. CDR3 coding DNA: TGTGCAAGCAGGGGGGAACTTAACTATGGCTACACCTTC. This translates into CASRGELNYGYTF.

CDR3 region: CASSVGQGVDEQYF. In DNA, the CDR3 is TGCGCCAGCAGCGTCGGACAGGGGGTGGACGAGCAGTACTTC. V and J are TRBV5-1 and TRBJ2-7; 10 nucleotides match TRBD1. The V gene end was trimmed by 4 bases and the J gene end by 5 bases; junction bases not matched to a gene: 6. The CDR3 consists of 14 residues. Germline assignment: CDR1 SGHRS and CDR2 YFSETQ.

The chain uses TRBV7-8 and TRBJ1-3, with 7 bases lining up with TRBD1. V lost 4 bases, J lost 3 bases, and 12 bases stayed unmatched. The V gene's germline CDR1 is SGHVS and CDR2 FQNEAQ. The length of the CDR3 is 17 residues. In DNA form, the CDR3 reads TGTGCCAGCAGCTATCCCTCGACAGGGCAGATTGGAAACACCATATATTTT. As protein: CASSYPSTGQIGNTIYF.

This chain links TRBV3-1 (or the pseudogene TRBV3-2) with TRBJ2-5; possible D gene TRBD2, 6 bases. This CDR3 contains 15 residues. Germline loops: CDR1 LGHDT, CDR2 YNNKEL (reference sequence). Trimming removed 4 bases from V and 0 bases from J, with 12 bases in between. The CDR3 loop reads CASSPPLANQETQYF. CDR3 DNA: TGTGCCAGCAGCCCCCCTCTAGCGAACCAAGAGACCCAGTACTTC.

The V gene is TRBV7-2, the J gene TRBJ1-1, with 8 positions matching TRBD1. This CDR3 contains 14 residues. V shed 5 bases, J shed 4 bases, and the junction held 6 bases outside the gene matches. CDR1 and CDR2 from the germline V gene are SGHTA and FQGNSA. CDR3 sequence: CASSARQGSTEAFF. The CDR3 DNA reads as TGTGCCAGCAGCGCACGACAGGGGTCCACTGAAGCTTTCTTT. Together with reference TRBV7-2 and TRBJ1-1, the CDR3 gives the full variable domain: GAGVSQSPSNKVTEKGKDVELRCDPISGHTALYWYRQSLGQGLEFLIYFQGNSAPDKSGLPSDRFSAERTGGSVSTLTIQRTQQEDSAVYLCASSARQGSTEAFFGQGTRLTVV.

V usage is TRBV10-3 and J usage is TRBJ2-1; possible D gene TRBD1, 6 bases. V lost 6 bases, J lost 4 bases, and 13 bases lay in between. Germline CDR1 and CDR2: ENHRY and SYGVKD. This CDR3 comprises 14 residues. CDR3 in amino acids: CAISPATGYNEQFF. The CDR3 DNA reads TGTGCCATCAGCCCAGCGACAGGATACAATGAGCAGTTCTTC.